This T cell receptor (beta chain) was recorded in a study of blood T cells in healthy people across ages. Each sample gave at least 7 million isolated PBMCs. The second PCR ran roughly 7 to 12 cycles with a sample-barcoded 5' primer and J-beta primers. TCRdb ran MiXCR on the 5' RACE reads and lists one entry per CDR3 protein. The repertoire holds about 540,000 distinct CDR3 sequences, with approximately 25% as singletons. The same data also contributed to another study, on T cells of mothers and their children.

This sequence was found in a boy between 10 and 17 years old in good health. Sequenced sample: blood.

In nucleotides, the CDR3 is TGTGCCACCAGCAGAGATGGCCAGAATAATGAAAAACTGTTTTTT. Translating it yields CATSRDGQNNEKLFF. This sequence joins TRBV15 and TRBJ1-4; no definite D call. Trimming stripped 0 bases from V and 4 bases from J, with 9 bases between. Per germline, CDR1 LNHNV and CDR2 YYDKDF (reference sequence). The CDR3 totals 15 residues.